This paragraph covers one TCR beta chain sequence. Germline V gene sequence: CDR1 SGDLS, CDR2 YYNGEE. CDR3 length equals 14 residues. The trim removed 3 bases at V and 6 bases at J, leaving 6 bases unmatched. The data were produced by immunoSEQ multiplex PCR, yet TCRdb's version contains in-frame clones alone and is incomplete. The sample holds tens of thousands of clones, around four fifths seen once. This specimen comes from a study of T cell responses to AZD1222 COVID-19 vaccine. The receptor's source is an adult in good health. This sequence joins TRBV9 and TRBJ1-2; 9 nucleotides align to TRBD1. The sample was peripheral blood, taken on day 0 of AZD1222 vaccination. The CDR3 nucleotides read TGTGCCAGCAGCGATGACGGGACAGGGAATGGCTACACCTTC. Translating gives CASSDDGTGNGYTF.